This T cell receptor beta chain came from a study of T-cell memory formation after mild COVID-19. This clonotype was seen at least ten times. No antigen is known for it. Broader study findings: Those CD4+ clones that contracted were mainly in CM and EM (CD8+ ones in EMRA).

One entry per CDR3 protein, called by TCRdb with MiXCR from the 5' RACE reads. The sample holds around 300,000 distinct CDR3 sequences, around 13% seen once. Trimming pared 0 bases from V and 2 bases from J, leaving 8 bases between. The CDR3 is 14 amino acids. The germline gives CDR1 SGHRS, CDR2 YFSETQ. This receptor was taken from a man in his late teens or twenties who had mild COVID-19 (a few samples of this study predate the infection). Cell type and time point are not known. Specimen: PBMCs or a T cell subset sorted from them (not recorded which). The chain combines TRBV5-1 with TRBJ2-5; D not resolved. CDR3 amino acids: CASSLDLPQETQYF. In DNA form, the CDR3 reads TGCGCCAGCAGCTTGGATCTCCCTCAAGAGACCCAGTACTTC. Full variable domain (remainder filled in from reference TRBV5-1 and TRBJ2-5): KAGVTQTPRYLIKTRGQQVTLSCSPISGHRSVSWYQQTPGQGLQFLFEYFSETQRNKGNFPGRFSGRQFSNSRSEMNVSTLELGDSALYLCASSLDLPQETQYFGPGTRLLVL.